Listed below are T cell receptor beta chains from one sample, sequenced in a study of post-analysis software for immune sequencing data. In TCRdb, the PCR reads were re-called with MiXCR into one record per CDR3 protein. The table lists hundreds of thousands of distinct CDR3 sequences, 44% of them singletons. The sample consisted of blood. The source is a girl aged 10-17 years with multiple sclerosis. The CDR3 runs from the conserved cysteine through the conserved F or W. A D gene is named only where the DNA matches it firmly. The size field is filled for only some rows; it gives once, few, many or a size class.

v_call	clone_size	j_call	d_call	cdr3_nt	cdr3_aa
TRBV7-9	.	TRBJ2-1	TRBD2	TGTGCCAGCAAGCGGGGGGACAATGAGCAGTTCTTC	CASKRGDNEQFF
TRBV6-5	few	TRBJ2-5	TRBD2	TGTGCCAGCAGTCTGCCGGGGAGGGAAGAGACCCAGTACTTC	CASSLPGREETQYF
TRBV10-3	few	TRBJ1-1	TRBD1	TGTGCCATCAGTGGACAGGGTAACACTGAAGCTTTCTTT	CAISGQGNTEAFF
TRBV12-3/TRBV12-4	.	TRBJ2-1	TRBD2	TGTGCCAGCAGTCCCCCCAGCGGGAGGGCCTACTACAATGAGCAGTTCTTC	CASSPPSGRAYYNEQFF
TRBV10-3	.	TRBJ2-4	TRBD1	TGTGCCATCAGGGAGTCCGGGACAGAAAACATTCAGTACTTC	CAIRESGTENIQYF
TRBV20-1	.	TRBJ1-2	.	TGCAGTGCTAGCGTTCTTCAAGGGGGTGATGGCTACACCTTC	CSASVLQGGDGYTF
TRBV10-3	.	TRBJ2-3	TRBD1	TGTGCCATCGCCCGGACAGGGAAAAGGACAGATACGCAGTATTTT	CAIARTGKRTDTQYF
TRBV15	few	TRBJ2-5	.	TGTGCCACCAGCAGAGGGGTAGAGAAGACCCAGTACTTC	CATSRGVEKTQYF
TRBV29-1	.	TRBJ1-2	TRBD1	TGCAGCGCCCGGGACAGTAATGACTATGGCTACACCTTC	CSARDSNDYGYTF
TRBV12-3/TRBV12-4	once	TRBJ1-6	TRBD1	TGTGCCAGCAGTTGGGGACAGGGGACGGGGATTTCACCCCTCCACTTT	CASSWGQGTGISPLHF
TRBV20-1	.	TRBJ2-1	TRBD2	TGCAGTGCTAGAGGACTAGCGACCTCCTACAATGAGCAGTTCTTC	CSARGLATSYNEQFF
TRBV12-3/TRBV12-4	.	TRBJ2-7	.	TGTGCCAGCAGTCCCAACCCTTTATGGGCCGAAACCTACGAGCAGTACTTC	CASSPNPLWAETYEQYF
TRBV2	.	TRBJ2-7	TRBD2	TGTGCCAGCAGTGAAGGGAGTAGCGGGTTAAACTACGAGCAGTACTTC	CASSEGSSGLNYEQYF
TRBV12-3/TRBV12-4	.	TRBJ2-3	.	TGTGCCAGCAATGCCGTCTTGGGGGGAGATACGCAGTATTTT	CASNAVLGGDTQYF
TRBV12-3/TRBV12-4	.	TRBJ2-7	.	TGTGCCAGCAGTTTACCGGGGGCGGGCCAGCAGTACTTC	CASSLPGAGQQYF
TRBV4-1	few	TRBJ2-7	.	TGCGCCAGCAGCCATATATTTAGGTACGAGCAGTACTTC	CASSHIFRYEQYF
TRBV9	.	TRBJ2-1	.	TGTGCCAGCAGCGAGGGGGGGACACCTTACAATGAGCAGTTCTTC	CASSEGGTPYNEQFF
TRBV6-6	.	TRBJ2-1	TRBD2	TGTGCCAGCAGGGGAGCGGGGGATAGCTCCTACAATGAGCAGTTCTTC	CASRGAGDSSYNEQFF
TRBV6-2/TRBV6-3	once	TRBJ1-1	.	TGTGCCAGCAGATCCCAGGGTATCACTGAAGCTTTCTTT	CASRSQGITEAFF
TRBV10-3	.	TRBJ1-2	.	TGTGCCATCAGTGATGTCGGCAGGGAGAAGGGCTACACCTTC	CAISDVGREKGYTF
TRBV12-3/TRBV12-4	many	TRBJ2-1	TRBD2	TGTGCCAGCAGTACCTTAGCGGGAGTCCACTACAATGAGCAGTTCTTC	CASSTLAGVHYNEQFF
TRBV12-3/TRBV12-4	few	TRBJ2-5	TRBD1	TGTGCCACCTCGACAGGGGCCGGGGAGACCCAGTACTTC	CATSTGAGETQYF
TRBV29-1	.	TRBJ2-7	.	TGCAGCGCCGGGCTAGACGGCTACGAGCAGTACTTC	CSAGLDGYEQYF
TRBV7-3	.	TRBJ2-3	.	TGTGCCAGCAGCTCTTGGGTCACAGATACGCAGTATTTT	CASSSWVTDTQYF
TRBV5-6	few	TRBJ2-1	TRBD2	TGTGCCAGCAGCTTATGGCGGGAGGACGATGAGCAGTTCTTC	CASSLWREDDEQFF
TRBV7-9	.	TRBJ1-1	.	TGTGCCAGCAGCCGAGGGGCCACTGAAGCTTTCTTT	CASSRGATEAFF
TRBV6-1	.	TRBJ2-1	TRBD2	TGTGCCAGCAGTGAAACTAGCGGGAGATACAATGAGCAGTTCTTC	CASSETSGRYNEQFF
TRBV12-3/TRBV12-4	few	TRBJ2-3	.	TGTGCCAGCAGTTTGGGCGGGATAAGGACAGATACGCAGTATTTT	CASSLGGIRTDTQYF
TRBV7-2	.	TRBJ2-7	.	TGTGCCAGCAGCCGGGACAAGACAGCCCACGAGCAGTACTTC	CASSRDKTAHEQYF
TRBV10-3	few	TRBJ2-1	.	TGTGCCATCAGTGAGTTCCCTCCTTCACAGTACAATGAGCAGTTCTTC	CAISEFPPSQYNEQFF
TRBV12-3/TRBV12-4	few	TRBJ2-7	TRBD1	TGTGCCAGCAGCCGGGGGACAGGGTCTTCGTACGAGCAGTACTTC	CASSRGTGSSYEQYF
TRBV7-9	.	TRBJ2-7	.	TGTGCCAGCAGCTTAGCGATAACTTCCTACGAGCAGTACTTC	CASSLAITSYEQYF
TRBV15	.	TRBJ2-3	.	TGTGCCACCAGCTTTCTGGACACCCTAGGGACAGATACGCAGTATTTT	CATSFLDTLGTDTQYF
TRBV6-5	.	TRBJ2-1	.	TGTGCCAGCAGTTATCATGCCCGAGACATCTCCTACAATGAGCAGTTCTTC	CASSYHARDISYNEQFF
TRBV20-1	.	TRBJ2-5	TRBD2	TGCAGTGCTAGGCAAGCGGGGGGCCCCCGGGGGACCCAGTACTTC	CSARQAGGPRGTQYF
TRBV10-3	.	TRBJ2-1	TRBD1	TGTCCCATCAGCCCCGGGACAGGGGTTTTCAATGAGCAGTTCTTC	CPISPGTGVFNEQFF
TRBV29-1	.	TRBJ2-7	.	TGCAGCGTTGATGAAGCCTACGAGCAGTACTTC	CSVDEAYEQYF
TRBV14	few	TRBJ2-1	.	TGTGCCAGCAGCCAAGTTGAGCGATTCTCGCAGTTCTTC	CASSQVERFSQFF
TRBV10-3	.	TRBJ1-5	.	TGTGCCATCAGTGACAGGGGACCTTATCAGCCCCAGCATTTT	CAISDRGPYQPQHF
TRBV12-3/TRBV12-4	.	TRBJ2-5	.	TGTGCCAGCAGTTTCCTCGGTTTAGGGGAAGAGACCCAGTACTTC	CASSFLGLGEETQYF